A selection of T cell receptor beta chains follows, all from one sample in a study of blood T cell repertoires in COVID-19. TCRdb's table, derived via immunoSEQ multiplex PCR, lists solely in-frame clones and lacks some. The sample gives about 370,000 clones, nearly 90% of which show up once; 1.5% to 2% is in the top ten. Material for sequencing was PBMCs or T cells enriched from blood (not recorded which). The receptors originated from a woman between 25 and 40 years old who had recovered from COVID-19. The CDR3 runs from the conserved cysteine through the conserved F or W. Fields, in order: D gene, J gene, clone size, V gene, CDR3 protein, CDR3 DNA. The D gene is left open where the match is weak. Expanded clones get a size class; other rows say once, few or many, or leave the size out.

>TRBD2|TRBJ2-7|-|TRBV4-2
CASSQESSVLAGTSTYYEQYF
TGTGCCAGCAGCCAAGAGAGTTCGGTGCTAGCGGGGACCTCAACTTACTACGAGCAGTACTTC
>-|TRBJ2-2|-|TRBV7-6
CASSLGNSGSVGELFF
TGTGCCAGCAGCTTAGGAAACTCAGGGTCTGTCGGGGAGCTGTTTTTT
>TRBD1|TRBJ1-1|-|TRBV27
CASSLRQGLMNTEAFF
TGTGCCAGCAGTCTCCGACAGGGACTTATGAACACTGAAGCTTTCTTT
>TRBD2|TRBJ2-1|-|TRBV7-9
CASSLLGLAVVEQFF
TGTGCCAGCAGCTTATTGGGACTAGCGGTGGTGGAGCAGTTCTTC
>-|TRBJ1-5|few|TRBV19
CASSIGRADSSNQPQHF
TGTGCCAGTAGTATCGGGCGGGCAGACTCTAGCAATCAGCCCCAGCATTTT
>TRBD1|TRBJ1-5|-|TRBV2
CASSIPTGEGQPQHF
TGTGCCAGCAGTATCCCGACAGGGGAGGGTCAGCCCCAGCATTTT
>-|TRBJ2-3|-|TRBV30
CAWSVLTDTQYF
TGTGCCTGGAGTGTACTAACAGATACGCAGTATTTT
>-|TRBJ2-3|few|TRBV14
CASRGGVTDTQYF
TGTGCCAGCAGGGGGGGAGTCACAGATACGCAGTATTTT
>-|TRBJ2-5|-|TRBV7-9
CASSLRLGGQETQYF
TGTGCCAGCAGCTTACGTTTGGGGGGTCAAGAGACCCAGTACTTC
>TRBD2|TRBJ2-5|-|TRBV28
CASAAVGGLGETQYF
TGTGCCAGCGCCGCAGTTGGAGGACTAGGGGAGACCCAGTACTTC
>-|TRBJ1-1|-|TRBV28
CASSGRGDTEAFF
TGTGCCAGCAGTGGCAGGGGTGATACTGAAGCTTTCTTT
>TRBD1|TRBJ1-6|few|TRBV6-5
CASSGQGTNSPLHF
TGTGCCAGCAGCGGACAGGGGACCAATTCACCCCTCCACTTT
>-|TRBJ1-2|-|TRBV7-2
CASSPNGVGGYTF
TGTGCCAGCAGCCCGAACGGGGTGGGAGGCTACACCTTC
>-|TRBJ1-1|-|TRBV19
CASSLSTSMNTEAFF
TGTGCCAGTAGCCTATCGACAAGTATGAACACTGAAGCTTTCTTT
>TRBD1|TRBJ2-1|few|TRBV9
CASSPSGTGYNEQFF
TGTGCCAGCAGCCCCTCCGGGACAGGGTACAATGAGCAGTTCTTC
>-|TRBJ1-5|-|TRBV9
CASSAQGGGQPQHF
TGTGCCAGCAGCGCCCAGGGAGGAGGGCAGCCCCAGCATTTT
>-|TRBJ2-3|-|TRBV29-1
CSVEAIGGTDTQYF
TGCAGCGTTGAAGCGATCGGGGGCACAGATACGCAGTATTTT
>-|TRBJ2-7|-|TRBV29-1
CSVGFGSYEQYF
TGCAGCGTTGGTTTCGGTTCCTACGAGCAGTACTTC
>-|TRBJ1-2|-|TRBV6-5
CASSFLPGGGYTF
TGTGCCAGCAGTTTCTTACCGGGTGGGGGCTACACCTTC
>-|TRBJ2-1|-|TRBV4-2
CASSQLNEQFF
TGTGCCAGCAGCCAACTTAATGAGCAGTTCTTC
>-|TRBJ2-3|-|TRBV30
CAWSHRDTRTDTQYF
TGTGCCTGGAGTCACCGGGACACTAGAACAGATACGCAGTATTTT
>TRBD1|TRBJ1-1|-|TRBV5-6
CASSPTPLQGAGTEAFF
TGTGCCAGCAGCCCCACACCCCTACAGGGGGCGGGCACTGAAGCTTTCTTT
>-|TRBJ1-2|-|TRBV5-4
CASSYEDTGYRNGYTF
TGTGCCAGCAGCTATGAGGATACAGGGTATAGGAATGGCTACACCTTC
>-|TRBJ2-7|-|TRBV19
CASSPQGTRYEQYF
TGTGCCAGTAGTCCCCAGGGGACCCGCTACGAGCAGTACTTC
>TRBD2|TRBJ2-1|-|TRBV9
CASTSGTREGEQFF
TGTGCCAGCACCTCCGGGACTAGAGAGGGTGAGCAGTTCTTC
>-|TRBJ2-3|-|TRBV28
CATQQITDTQYF
TGTGCCACACAACAGATCACAGATACGCAGTATTTT
>TRBD2|TRBJ2-1|-|TRBV10-1
CASSASTGGSKNEQFF
TGCGCCAGCAGTGCATCGACGGGCGGGAGTAAGAATGAGCAGTTCTTC
>-|TRBJ1-2|-|TRBV27
CASSLSGGVYGYTF
TGTGCCAGCAGTTTAAGTGGGGGCGTCTATGGCTACACCTTC
>-|TRBJ2-1|-|TRBV15
CATTSGTQGTDNEQFF
TGTGCCACCACCTCGGGTACCCAGGGGACCGACAATGAGCAGTTCTTC
>-|TRBJ2-2|once|TRBV3-1/TRBV3-2
CASSQVHGELAGSTGELFF
TGTGCCAGCAGCCAAGTCCACGGGGAACTAGCTGGAAGTACGGGGGAGCTGTTTTTT
>TRBD2|TRBJ2-3|once|TRBV6-5
CASSFAGVTDTQYF
TGTGCCAGCAGTTTCGCGGGAGTCACAGATACGCAGTATTTT
>TRBD1|TRBJ2-2|-|TRBV6-4
CASSIQGNLNTGELFF
TGTGCCAGCAGCATACAGGGGAATTTGAACACCGGGGAGCTGTTTTTT
>-|TRBJ2-7|once|TRBV30
CASGQYEQYF
TGTGCCTCAGGGCAGTACGAGCAGTACTTC
>-|TRBJ2-7|-|TRBV9
CASSARWGLTYEQYF
TGTGCCAGCAGCGCGAGGTGGGGGCTAACCTACGAGCAGTACTTC
>TRBD1|TRBJ1-4|-|TRBV27
CASSLNRDRREKLFF
TGTGCCAGCAGTTTAAATCGGGACAGGAGGGAAAAACTGTTTTTT
>-|TRBJ1-3|-|TRBV23-1
CASSQCHRVGNSDSGNTIYF
TGCGCCAGCAGTCAATGTCACAGGGTGGGAAACAGTGACTCTGGAAACACCATATATTTT
>-|TRBJ2-2|-|TRBV29-1
CSALRAGELFF
TGCAGCGCCCTCAGGGCCGGGGAGCTGTTTTTT
>-|TRBJ1-2|-|TRBV30
CAWSPLGPAGYTF
TGTGCCTGGAGTCCCCTAGGCCCGGCGGGCTACACCTTC
>-|TRBJ2-7|once|TRBV27
CASSLWTGGGYEQYF
TGTGCCAGCAGTTTATGGACTGGAGGTGGCTACGAGCAGTACTTC
>TRBD1|TRBJ2-5|-|TRBV3-1/TRBV3-2
CASGQGGETQYF
TGTGCCAGCGGACAGGGCGGGGAGACCCAGTACTTC
>-|TRBJ2-1|few|TRBV19
CASSIEGDHNEQFF
TGTGCCAGTAGTATTGAGGGGGACCACAATGAGCAGTTCTTC
>-|TRBJ1-4|-|TRBV7-2
CASSLDRGREKLFF
TGTGCCAGCAGCTTAGATAGGGGCCGAGAAAAACTGTTTTTT
>TRBD1|TRBJ2-2|-|TRBV2
CASRGTGGIYTGELFF
TGTGCCAGCAGGGGGACAGGGGGTATTTACACCGGGGAGCTGTTTTTT
>TRBD1|TRBJ2-7|-|TRBV7-2
CASSGDSYEQYF
TGTGCCAGCAGCGGGGACAGCTACGAGCAGTACTTC